One and the same sample provided the 8 T cell receptor beta chains below, sequenced in a study of tumor and adjacent non-tumor tissue in lung cancer. The template was RNA from unsorted bulk tissue. The library came from three nested PCR rounds adapted from ARM-PCR protocols. TCRdb independently ran MiXCR on the multiplex PCR reads; one entry per CDR3 protein. The table shows about 90,000 distinct CDR3 sequences, with around three fifths occurring only once. The sequenced material came from lung tumor tissue. The receptors were gathered from a man aged 65 to 79 with non-small cell lung cancer.

This clonotype was recorded once. A read error may explain this, as a much larger clone is one base away. The chain couples TRBV5-1 to TRBJ2-3; 8 positions match TRBD2. The germline gives CDR1 SGHRS, CDR2 YFSETQ. The CDR3 has 14 residues. In nucleotides, the CDR3 is TGCGCCAGCAGCCGAAGGACTAGCACAGATGCGCAGTATTTT. Amino acids: CASSRRTSTDAQYF.

About this clonotype: This may arise from a read error, as a much more abundant clone is one base away. This chain connects TRBV30 to TRBJ2-5; 11 bases are shared with TRBD2. Germline V lookup: CDR1 GTSNPN, CDR2 SVGIG (reference sequence). The CDR3 loop spans 16 amino acids. J was trimmed by 7 bases and V by 2 bases; bases with no gene match: 12. The CDR3 here is CAWSRLLAGAEGTQYF. The CDR3 coding sequence is TGTGCCTGGAGTCGATTACTAGCGGGGGCCGAAGGGACCCAGTACTTC.

This clonotype was seen ten or more times. This sequence joins TRBV6-5 and TRBJ1-6; D is possibly TRBD1 (6 bases). The germline V and J ends were trimmed by 7 bases and 11 bases, with 12 bases remaining between them. The germline CDR1 and CDR2 sequences are MNHEY and SVGAGI. CDR3 size: 12 residues. The CDR3 region is CASTTGNAPLHF. In nucleotides, the CDR3 is TGTGCCAGCACAACAGGGAACGCACCCCTCCACTTT.

The chain links TRBV29-1 to TRBJ2-2; 14 bases agree with TRBD2. This CDR3 is built from 14 residues. The ends lost 8 bases at V and 5 bases at J; junction bases unmatched: 4. Germline values: CDR1 SQVTM, CDR2 ANQGSEA. Here the CDR3 DNA reads TGCAGCACAGGGACTAGCGGGGGAACCGGGGAGCTGTTTTTT. Its protein product is CSTGTSGGTGELFF.

For this clonotype: The junction departs from the called germline gene at one end, perhaps through a read error. The chain uses TRBV6-6 and TRBJ2-1; 10 bases are a match to TRBD2. Germline V lookup: CDR1 MNHNY, CDR2 SVGAGI (reference sequence). This CDR3 contains 19 residues. The chain's CDR3 is CASSYNPGLASLSYNEQFF. The DNA of the CDR3 is TGTGCTAGCAGTTACAACCCGGGACTAGCGAGTCTCTCCTACAATGAGCAGTTCTTC.

This clonotype was detected only once. A read error is possible here, since a much larger clone lies one base away. The rearrangement joins TRBV5-1 to TRBJ1-1, with a tentative D call TRBD1 (5 bases). The CDR3 consists of 14 residues. V was pared by 1 base and J by 6 bases, with 13 bases between. Per germline, CDR1 SGHRS and CDR2 YFSETQ. The CDR3 loop reads CASSLRRGFAEAFF. The CDR3 DNA follows: TGCGCCAGCAGCTTGCGAAGGGGCTTCGCTGAAGCTTTCTTT.

A single count supports this clonotype. The V call is TRBV5-1, the J call TRBJ2-1, with TRBD2 matching 14 bases. Germline CDR1 SGHRS, CDR2 YFSETQ. V lost 2 bases to trimming and J lost 7 bases; unmatched junction nucleotides: 14. The CDR3 runs 19 residues. The CDR3 is CASSFGGLAGVSAVNEQFF. The DNA of the CDR3 is TGCGCCAGCAGCTTCGGGGGACTAGCGGGAGTAAGTGCGGTAAATGAGCAGTTCTTC. Supplemented by reference TRBV5-1 and TRBJ2-1, the full variable domain reads KAGVTQTPRYLIKTRGQQVTLSCSPISGHRSVSWYQQTPGQGLQFLFEYFSETQRNKGNFPGRFSGRQFSNSRSEMNVSTLELGDSALYLCASSFGGLAGVSAVNEQFFGPGTRLTVL.

The chain combines TRBV21-1 with TRBJ2-1. TRBV21-1 represents a pseudogene. The CDR3 contains 16 residues. CDR3 sequence (DNA): TGTGCCAGCAGCAAAGTAAAAAGCTCCATAGAGAATGAGCAGTTCTTC. This translates into CASSKVKSSIENEQFF.